The rows below give T cell receptor beta chains drawn from one sample of a study of cytomegalovirus exposure and HLA in healthy donors. The method was immunoSEQ multiplex PCR; TCRdb's version includes in-frame clones alone and lacks a portion of them. The sample records about 140,000 clones, 75% to 85% being singletons. The source material was PBMCs. All receptors derive from a woman between 18 and 29 years old in good health and CMV-seropositive. Both conserved end residues are part of each CDR3. D genes are given only for firm matches. Size is omitted from some rows. Given values are once, few, many or a class for expanded clones.

d_gene	v_gene	j_gene	abundance	CDR3nt	CDR3aa
NA	TRBV19	TRBJ1-2	few	TGTGCCAGTTCAGGAGGAGGGTTTAACTATGGCTACACCTTC	CASSGGGFNYGYTF
NA	TRBV11-2	TRBJ1-6	NA	TGTGCCAGCAGCTTAGGACTCTTTAGACAGGCCTATAATTCACCCCTCCACTTT	CASSLGLFRQAYNSPLHF
TRBD2	TRBV6-5	TRBJ2-1	NA	TGTGCCAGCAGTCCCCCGGGAGGGAGGCACAATGAGCAGTTCTTC	CASSPPGGRHNEQFF
NA	TRBV5-5	TRBJ2-6	NA	TGTGCCAGCAGCCCTACAGGCAACTCTGGGGCCAACGTCCTGACTTTC	CASSPTGNSGANVLTF
TRBD1	TRBV7-2	TRBJ1-2	NA	TGTGCCAGCAGCTTAGTCCTTTTGACAGGGGCGGATGGCTGCACCTTC	CASSLVLLTGADGCTF
NA	TRBV2	TRBJ1-6	once	TGTGCCAGCTCGGAGGCGGGGTATTATTCACCCCTCCACTTT	CASSEAGYYSPLHF
NA	TRBV18	TRBJ2-5	NA	TGTGCCAGCTCCCGGGTCGAGACCCAGTACTTC	CASSRVETQYF
TRBD1	TRBV5-1	TRBJ1-1	few	TGCGCCAGCAGTAGACAGGGGGCCGGTTGGAACACTGAAGCTTTCTTT	CASSRQGAGWNTEAFF
NA	TRBV4-1	TRBJ2-5	NA	TGCGCCAGCAGCCCCCTAGGGACTTTCCAAGAGACCCAGTACTTC	CASSPLGTFQETQYF
TRBD2	TRBV6-4	TRBJ2-3	NA	TGTGCCAGCAGCTTGGGGACTAGATGGACAGATACGCAGTATTTT	CASSLGTRWTDTQYF
NA	TRBV9	TRBJ2-4	NA	TGTGCCAGCAGCGTCGACAGAAACATTCAGTACTTC	CASSVDRNIQYF
NA	TRBV7-2	TRBJ1-3	NA	TGTGCCAGCAGCGCCGAAAAGGGGACCATATATTTT	CASSAEKGTIYF
NA	TRBV9	TRBJ2-3	NA	TGTGCCAGCAGCTACACAGATACGCAGTATTTT	CASSYTDTQYF
NA	TRBV5-1	TRBJ2-7	NA	TGCGCCAGCAGCTTGGAGTACGGTGCCTACGAGCAGTACTTC	CASSLEYGAYEQYF
NA	TRBV6-1	TRBJ1-4	NA	TGTGCCAGCAGACGGGACGCGGGGGAAAAACTGTTTTTT	CASRRDAGEKLFF
TRBD1	TRBV7-2	TRBJ2-3	NA	TGTGCCAGCACCCCTTACCTAGGGACAGGGCGAGATACGCAGTATTTT	CASTPYLGTGRDTQYF
TRBD1	TRBV6-1	TRBJ2-3	NA	TGTGCCGGAGGACAGGGTGGGGACACAGATACGCAGTATTTT	CAGGQGGDTDTQYF
TRBD2	TRBV7-2	TRBJ2-3	NA	TGTGCCGAGACTAGCGGGGGGGCCGGGAGCACAGATACGCAGTATTTT	CAETSGGAGSTDTQYF
NA	TRBV15	TRBJ2-7	NA	TGTGCCACCAGCAGAGATCGGAGAGGGTCCGACGAGCAGTACTTC	CATSRDRRGSDEQYF
TRBD1	TRBV4-1	TRBJ1-5	NA	TGCGCCAGCAGCCAAGATAAGGGGGCCCCAAGGCCCCAGCATTTT	CASSQDKGAPRPQHF
NA	TRBV6-1	TRBJ2-7	few	TGTGCCAGCAGTGATCTGCCTAGCTCCTACGAGCAGTACTTC	CASSDLPSSYEQYF
NA	TRBV27	TRBJ2-7	NA	TGTGCCAGCAGTTTAGTAGCTTCACAAGTCTACGAGCAGTACTTC	CASSLVASQVYEQYF
NA	TRBV5-1	TRBJ2-7	NA	TGCGCCAGCAGCTTCCTCGGCAGGGACTTCTACGAGCAGTACTTC	CASSFLGRDFYEQYF
TRBD2	TRBV7-6	TRBJ2-1	NA	TGTGCCAGCAGCTTTCAGACTAGCGGGGGGAGGGGTGAGCAGTTCTTC	CASSFQTSGGRGEQFF
TRBD2	TRBV5-1	TRBJ2-1	NA	TGCGCCAGCAGCTCGGTTGGACTAGCGGTAAATGAGCAGTTCTTC	CASSSVGLAVNEQFF
NA	TRBV30	TRBJ2-7	few	TGTGCCTGGAGTTTCCAGGATATCTACGAGCAGTACTTC	CAWSFQDIYEQYF
NA	TRBV6-5	TRBJ1-6	NA	TGTGCCAGCAGTTACGACGTAGGGGGTAATAATTCACCCCTCCACTTT	CASSYDVGGNNSPLHF
NA	TRBV7-2	TRBJ1-2	once	TGTGCCAGCAGCTTATCAGGGTTCGGCTACACCTTC	CASSLSGFGYTF
TRBD1	TRBV7-7	TRBJ2-1	once	TGTGCCAGCAGCTTATTACGGTTGGGGACAGGGGTGACCTGGACACCATGCGCGGAGCAGTTCTTC	CASSLLRLGTGVTWTPCAEQFF
TRBD1	TRBV14	TRBJ1-2	few	TGTGCCAGCAGCCCGAGGGGGCGTGATGGCTACACCTTC	CASSPRGRDGYTF
TRBD2	TRBV2	TRBJ2-1	once	TGTGCCAGCAGTGAAGGGGGACTAGCGGGGGGAGGTGAGCAGTTCTTC	CASSEGGLAGGGEQFF
TRBD2	TRBV5-6	TRBJ2-5	NA	TGTGCCAGCGGTTGGAGGGGCGGGGGGGCCGGTGAGACCCAGTACTTC	CASGWRGGGAGETQYF
NA	TRBV7-9	TRBJ1-1	NA	TGTGCCAGCAGCTTACAGGTGGTGGAAGCTTTCTTT	CASSLQVVEAFF
NA	TRBV7-9	TRBJ1-5	NA	TGTGCCAGCAGCAATGGGAGGGCAGTAGCAAATCAGCCCCAGCATTTT	CASSNGRAVANQPQHF
NA	TRBV28	TRBJ1-2	few	TGTGCCAGCAGGCTAGTAAACTATGGCTACACCTTC	CASRLVNYGYTF
TRBD1	TRBV11-2	TRBJ2-5	NA	TGTGCCAGCACGAACCGGGCCGGGACAGGGGGCTCGGAGACCCAGTACTTC	CASTNRAGTGGSETQYF
NA	TRBV7-2	TRBJ1-5	NA	TGTGCCAGCAGCTTAGGGCGGGAACAGCCCCAGCATTTT	CASSLGREQPQHF
TRBD1	TRBV19	TRBJ2-5	NA	TGTGCCAGTAGTATACGCGACAGGGCGACTTCAAAAGAGACCCAGTACTTC	CASSIRDRATSKETQYF
NA	TRBV6-6	TRBJ2-5	NA	TGTGCCAGCAGTTACTCGATGCACGGCCCCGGGGGAGAGCAGTACTTC	CASSYSMHGPGGEQYF
TRBD2	TRBV7-2	TRBJ2-5	few	TGTGCCAGCAGCTTAAACGGACTAGCGGGGGGGCCGCGAGAGACCCAGTACTTC	CASSLNGLAGGPRETQYF
NA	TRBV25-1	TRBJ2-3	NA	TGTGCCAGCAGGGCACCCGGGACAACAGTCACAGATACGCAGTATTTT	CASRAPGTTVTDTQYF
NA	TRBV5-1	TRBJ1-1	NA	TGCGCCAGCAGCTTGGACAGTCGGGGGAACACTGAAGCTTTCTTT	CASSLDSRGNTEAFF
TRBD1	TRBV7-9	TRBJ1-6	NA	TGTGCCAGCAGGTTCCGGGACAGGGACAATTCACCCCTCCACTTT	CASRFRDRDNSPLHF
NA	TRBV5-1	TRBJ2-5	NA	TGCGCCAGCAGCTTGGCCGGGGGGCAGGGGGAGACCCAGTACTTC	CASSLAGGQGETQYF
TRBD2	TRBV6-5	TRBJ2-5	NA	TGTGCCAGCAGTTTTACTAGCGGGGGGGCCGGGGAGACCCAGTACTTC	CASSFTSGGAGETQYF